These 25 T cell receptor beta chains were all obtained from the same sample, sequenced in a study of blood T cell repertoires in COVID-19. Assay: immunoSEQ multiplex PCR; the TCRdb copy retains only in-frame clones and omits some. There are 170,000 or so clones in the sample; 80% to 85% occur only once, and approximately 8% lies in the top ten. The sequenced sample consisted of peripheral blood. These receptors were obtained from a woman aged 70-85 years with COVID-19, enrolled during active disease.

This chain connects TRBV28 to TRBJ1-1, with no clear D. Trimming cost V 4 bases and J 0 bases, with 12 bases left between them. There are 15 residues in the CDR3. Germline V gene sequence: CDR1 MDHEN, CDR2 SYDVKM. The CDR3 DNA sequence: TGTGCCAGCAGTTCAGCCGGGAAGTTGAACACTGAAGCTTTCTTT. Protein sequence: CASSSAGKLNTEAFF.

V and J are TRBV27 and TRBJ1-6; 7 bases match TRBD1. CDR3 length: 17 residues. The germline CDR1 and CDR2 sequences are MNHEY and SMNVEV (reference sequence). V dropped 6 bases and J dropped 0; count of bases not matched to a gene: 8. CDR3 DNA sequence: TGTGCCAGCAGCCGACAGACAGGGCCCTCCTATAATTCACCCCTCCACTTT. Amino acids: CASSRQTGPSYNSPLHF.

The chain couples TRBV3-1 (or the pseudogene TRBV3-2) to TRBJ2-1, with D possibly TRBD2 on 6 matching bases. CDR1 LGHDT and CDR2 YNNKEL come from the germline V gene (reference sequence). Deletions cut 0 bases from V and 13 bases from J, with 16 bases between. The length of the CDR3 is 14 residues. CDR3 in amino acids: CASSQEGYGGGQFF. The CDR3 bases are TGTGCCAGCAGCCAAGAGGGGTACGGGGGAGGCCAGTTCTTC.

The gene calls are TRBV5-4 and TRBJ2-4; tentative D call: TRBD1 (5 bases). V was cut by 7 bases and J by 3 bases, with 11 bases left in between. The CDR3 contains 13 residues. Germline V CDR1 and CDR2: SGHNT, YYREEE (reference sequence). This CDR3 reads CASGARDKNIQYF. The CDR3 coding sequence is TGTGCCAGCGGGGCTAGGGACAAAAACATTCAGTACTTC. The variable domain in full, with the rest retrieved from reference TRBV5-4 and TRBJ2-4, is ETGVTQSPTHLIKTRGQQVTLRCSSQSGHNTVSWYQQALGQGPQFIFQYYREEENGRGNFPPRFSGLQFPNYSSELNVNALELDDSALYLCASGARDKNIQYFGAGTRLSVL.

This clone was counted between two and nine times. This chain links TRBV20-1 with TRBJ2-7, with D maybe TRBD2 (6 bases). The V end was cut by 3 bases, the J end by 6 bases, with 18 bases between. The CDR3 consists of 14 residues. The germline V gene encodes CDR1 DFQATT and CDR2 SNEGSKA (reference sequence). This chain's CDR3 is CSASQAGSQIEQYF. The CDR3 DNA follows: TGCAGTGCTAGTCAGGCCGGGAGCCAAATCGAGCAGTACTTC.

This clone was counted once. This CDR3 reads CASGQVNTGELFF. Written as DNA, the CDR3 is TGTGCCAGTGGACAGGTGAACACCGGGGAGCTGTTTTTT. This chain uses TRBV7-2 with TRBJ2-2; 7 nucleotides match TRBD1. The CDR3 has 13 amino acids. V was clipped by 9 bases and J by 1 base; unmatched bases: 2. The germline V gene encodes CDR1 SGHTA and CDR2 FQGNSA.

In this sample, this clone turned up a few times. The CDR3: CASSPPQEGPNEKLFF. CDR3 bases: TGCGCCAGCAGCCCACCCCAGGAGGGACCTAATGAAAAACTGTTTTTT. The chain carries TRBV4-1 and TRBJ1-4; TRBD1 might be the D (5 bases). This CDR3 has 16 amino acids. The germline V gene encodes CDR1 MGHRA and CDR2 YSYEKL. The V end lost 4 bases, the J end lost 3 bases, and 15 bases lay between the germline ends.

This clone showed up just once. V usage is TRBV7-2 and J usage is TRBJ2-5, with 8 bases fitting TRBD2. The CDR3 sequence is 15 residues long. Germline V gene sequence: CDR1 SGHTA, CDR2 FQGNSA. V lost 6 bases, J lost 4 bases, and 10 bases stayed unmatched. The CDR3 protein is CASRTSGPARETQYF. The CDR3 DNA sequence: TGTGCCAGCAGAACTAGCGGACCAGCGAGAGAGACCCAGTACTTC.

The rearrangement uses TRBV6-2 or TRBV6-3 and TRBJ2-1; D is undetermined. V was shortened by 0 bases and J by 4 bases, with 7 bases between the two germline ends. Germline CDR1 MNHEY, CDR2 SVGEGT. CDR3 length equals 14 residues. CDR3 sequence: CASSYSIRYNEQFF. DNA for the CDR3: TGTGCCAGCAGTTACTCGATCAGGTACAATGAGCAGTTCTTC.

The gene calls are TRBV5-8 and TRBJ2-1, with 12 bases matching TRBD2. CDR3 length equals 18 residues. In germline, CDR1 is SGHTS, CDR2 YDEGEE. After removal of 7 bases from V and 6 bases from J, the junction contained 17 bases not matched to a gene. DNA for the CDR3: TGTGCCAGCTACCGACTAGCGGGAGTGGCGGCGACGTTCAATGAGCAGTTCTTC. Encoded protein: CASYRLAGVAATFNEQFF.

The rearrangement joins TRBV10-3 to TRBJ2-3; D is unclear. The CDR3 loop spans 12 amino acids. Germline V CDR1 and CDR2: ENHRY, SYGVKD. Trimming stripped 6 bases from V and 6 bases from J, with 10 bases between. DNA of the CDR3: TGTGCCATCAGCGACTGGGTGGATACGCAGTATTTT. Translated, it gives CAISDWVDTQYF.

The rearrangement uses TRBV10-3 and TRBJ1-3, with D perhaps TRBD1 (5 bases). V dropped 10 bases and J dropped 2 bases, with 12 bases sitting between them. Germline lookup yields CDR1 ENHRY and CDR2 SYGVKD. This CDR3 spans 13 amino acids. CDR3 amino acids: CATSGGTGNTIYF. The CDR3, as DNA: TGTGCCACATCGGGGGGGACTGGAAACACCATATATTTT.

The genes are TRBV28 and TRBJ2-2; possibly TRBD1 for D (6 bases). V shed 5 bases and J shed 1 base, with 14 bases lying between them. Germline loops: CDR1 MDHEN, CDR2 SYDVKM. CDR3 length: 16 residues. CDR3 protein: CASSLPGTRNTGELFF. The CDR3 DNA reads TGTGCCAGCAGTCTGCCGGGGACAAGGAACACCGGGGAGCTGTTTTTT.

This chain uses TRBV7-3 with TRBJ2-7; 9 bases are a match to TRBD2. The V gene's germline CDR1 is SGHTA and CDR2 FQGTGA. With 5 bases clipped from V and 5 bases from J, the junction kept 10 bases outside the gene matches. This CDR3 is built from 15 residues. DNA of the CDR3: TGTGCCAGCAGCAATAGCGGGGGAGTATTGAACGAGCAGTACTTC. Protein sequence: CASSNSGGVLNEQYF.

DNA of the CDR3: TGTGCCACCAGTGATCCTACAGGGTTTCAAGAGACCCAGTACTTC. This sequence encodes CATSDPTGFQETQYF. The chain has TRBV24-1 and TRBJ2-5, with D maybe TRBD1 (6 bases). The CDR3 length is 15 residues. V was trimmed by 3 bases and J by 2 bases, leaving 12 bases between them. The germline gives CDR1 KGHDR, CDR2 SFDVKD.

The chain is built from TRBV18 and TRBJ2-7, with 7 bases lining up with TRBD1. V was pared by 5 bases and J by 2 bases, with 3 bases of the junction left unmatched. This CDR3 is built from 13 residues. Germline V lookup: CDR1 KGHSH, CDR2 LQKENI. The CDR3 DNA is TGTGCCAGCTCAGCTGGACAGGCCTACGAGCAGTACTTC. Protein product: CASSAGQAYEQYF.

J is TRBJ1-2 and V is TRBV7-2; D unclear. The CDR3 is 15 amino acids. Per germline, CDR1 SGHTA and CDR2 FQGNSA. The germline V and J ends were trimmed by 2 bases and 8 bases, with 18 bases remaining between them. In nucleotides, the CDR3 is TGTGCCAGCAGCTTAAACATTGCTCCCTCTTGGGGCTACACCTTC. Translating it yields CASSLNIAPSWGYTF.

There are a few counts of this clone. The V and J genes are TRBV5-4 and TRBJ2-3; D is unclear. Looked up from germline, CDR1 is SGHNT and CDR2 is YYREEE (reference sequence). Trimming took off 5 bases at V and 0 bases at J, with 10 bases between the two ends. This CDR3 has 14 residues. CDR3: CASSSSPSTDTQYF. As DNA, the CDR3 is TGTGCCAGCAGTTCGTCTCCTAGCACAGATACGCAGTATTTT.

The rearrangement links TRBV12-3 or TRBV12-4 to TRBJ1-1; D is uncertain. V lost 3 bases to trimming and J lost 3 bases, with 5 bases between them. This CDR3 is built from 12 residues. The DNA of the CDR3 is TGTGCCAGCAGTTTCTCGGACACTGAAGCTTTCTTT. Amino acids: CASSFSDTEAFF.

This chain uses TRBV18 with TRBJ2-1, with TRBD1 as a possible D gene (6 bases). The length of the CDR3 is 13 residues. Germline V gives CDR1 KGHSH, CDR2 LQKENI. The V and J ends lost 8 bases and 5 bases respectively, with 13 bases between them. CDR3 sequence reads: CASAAQGNNEQFF. For the CDR3, the DNA is TGTGCCAGCGCGGCACAGGGTAACAATGAGCAGTTCTTC.

This clone has only one observation. J is TRBJ2-2 and V is TRBV15, with 8 bases fitting TRBD1. The CDR3 consists of 17 residues. CDR1 is LNHNV and CDR2 is YYDKDF in the germline V gene (reference sequence). After removal of 0 bases from V and 6 bases from J, the junction contained 9 bases not matched to a gene. The CDR3 here is CATSRDQGRGRAGELFF. The CDR3 nucleotides are TGTGCCACCAGCAGAGATCAAGGCAGGGGGCGGGCCGGGGAGCTGTTTTTT.

The sample holds a few counts of this clone. The rearrangement links TRBV14 to TRBJ2-7; TRBD1 aligns across 9 bases. V shed 6 bases and J 5 bases; nucleotides not matched to a gene: 5. Germline CDR1 SGHDN, CDR2 FVKESK. This CDR3 is built from 13 residues. CDR3 DNA: TGTGCCAGCAGGGACAGGGGAAGCAACGAGCAGTACTTC. Protein: CASRDRGSNEQYF. The full variable domain, completed using reference TRBV14 and TRBJ2-7, is EAGVTQFPSHSVIEKGQTVTLRCDPISGHDNLYWYRRVMGKEIKFLLHFVKESKQDESGMPNNRFLAERTGGTYSTLKVQPAELEDSGVYFCASRDRGSNEQYFGPGTRLTVT.

V is TRBV11-2 and J is TRBJ2-7; TRBD2 is a possible D gene (6 bases). The germline V gene encodes CDR1 SGHAT and CDR2 FQNNGV. The V end was cut by 0 bases, the J end by 0 bases, with 12 bases between. CDR3 length: 16 residues. DNA for the CDR3: TGTGCCAGCAGCTTAGATAGCGGATACAGCTCCTACGAGCAGTACTTC. Residues: CASSLDSGYSSYEQYF.

The chain couples TRBV18 to TRBJ1-2; possible D gene TRBD1, 6 bases. Germline loops: CDR1 KGHSH, CDR2 LQKENI. The CDR3 loop spans 17 amino acids. Between the trimmed V and J ends, which lost 5 bases and 1 base, there was a span of 20 bases. CDR3 amino acids: CASSVSRGPTDNYGYTF. CDR3 DNA sequence: TGTGCCAGCTCAGTCTCCAGGGGCCCGACTGATAACTATGGCTACACCTTC.

The rearrangement uses TRBV27 and TRBJ2-2; TRBD2 might be the D (6 bases). This CDR3 comprises 16 residues. Trimming cost V 6 bases and J 1 base, with 15 bases left between them. Germline V gene sequence: CDR1 MNHEY, CDR2 SMNVEV (reference sequence). The CDR3 DNA follows: TGTGCCAGCAGCCTTGGGTGGCGGGGGAACACCGGGGAGCTGTTTTTT. Its protein is CASSLGWRGNTGELFF.